One and the same sample provided the 18 T cell receptor beta chains below, sequenced in a study of blood T cells in healthy people across ages. With a J-beta primer mix and a sample-barcoded 5' primer, a second PCR ran roughly 6 to 11 cycles. TCRdb independently ran MiXCR on the 5' RACE reads; one entry per CDR3 protein. The table lists about 1.6 million distinct CDR3 sequences, about 35% of them singletons. Source material: blood. The receptors shown here come from a woman aged 25 to 39 in good health.

The rearrangement links TRBV29-1 to TRBJ1-2; D is unresolved. Trimming shortened V by 1 base and J by 0 bases, and 9 bases separated the two germline ends. CDR1 SQVTM and CDR2 ANQGSEA come from the germline V gene. The CDR3 length is 14 residues. CDR3 sequence reads: CSVEVGAANYGYTF. CDR3 nucleotide sequence: TGCAGCGTTGAAGTAGGAGCGGCTAACTATGGCTACACCTTC.

The rearrangement uses TRBV4-1 and TRBJ2-5; D might be TRBD2 (5 bases). This CDR3 has 17 amino acids. Germline V lookup: CDR1 MGHRA, CDR2 YSYEKL. With 0 bases removed from V and 5 bases from J, the gap between germline ends came to 19 bases. For the CDR3, the DNA is TGCGCCAGCAGCCAAGATGGTGTCAGCTCCCCGGGGGAGACCCAGTACTTC. Amino acid sequence: CASSQDGVSSPGETQYF.

This sequence joins TRBV25-1 and TRBJ2-1; TRBD1 agrees at 8 bases. Germline CDR1 and CDR2: MGHDK and SYGVNS. This CDR3 is built from 11 residues. V lost 7 bases, J lost 10 bases, and 3 bases stayed unmatched. The CDR3 protein is CASNQGAEQFF. As DNA, the CDR3 is TGTGCCAGCAACCAGGGGGCAGAGCAGTTCTTC. The full variable domain, with the rest looked up from reference TRBV25-1 and TRBJ2-1, is EADIYQTPRYLVIGTGKKITLECSQTMGHDKMYWYQQDPGMELHLIHYSYGVNSTEKGDLSSESTVSRIRTEHFPLTLESARPSHTSQYLCASNQGAEQFFGPGTRLTVL.

The gene calls are TRBV10-3 and TRBJ2-1; TRBD2 matches 9 bases. The length of the CDR3 is 14 residues. Germline V lookup: CDR1 ENHRY, CDR2 SYGVKD. The J segment lost 6 bases and the V segment lost 2 bases, leaving 2 bases of the junction unmatched. CDR3 DNA: TGTGCCATCAGTGAGCTGGGACTAGCCAATGAGCAGTTCTTC. It codes for CAISELGLANEQFF.

This chain uses TRBV5-1 with TRBJ1-1; TRBD1 aligns across 9 bases. The V segment lost 1 base and the J segment 6 bases; nucleotides outside the gene matches: 7. Germline lookup yields CDR1 SGHRS and CDR2 YFSETQ. This CDR3 comprises 15 residues. The CDR3 sequence is CASSLSGQGGAEAFF. Here the CDR3 DNA reads TGCGCCAGCAGCTTGTCGGGACAGGGTGGAGCTGAAGCTTTCTTT.

This clonotype was detected a few times. This chain links TRBV6-2 or TRBV6-3 with TRBJ2-3; perhaps D is TRBD1 or TRBD2 (5 bases each). Trimming shortened V by 5 bases and J by 1 base, and 16 bases separated the two germline ends. The CDR3 extends over 16 amino acids. Germline CDR1 MNHEY, CDR2 SVGEGT. CDR3: CASSVLPRGRTDTQYF. The CDR3 nucleotides read TGTGCCAGCAGTGTCCTTCCTCGGGGCCGCACAGATACGCAGTATTTT.

The chain employs TRBV12-3 or TRBV12-4 and TRBJ1-2; no clear D gene. This CDR3 comprises 14 residues. V was cut by 1 base and J by 7 bases, with 13 bases left in between. Written as DNA, the CDR3 is TGTGCCAGCAGTTTAGGTACGGCCAACGTTGGCTACACCTTC. Its protein product is CASSLGTANVGYTF.

This clonotype was seen once. This may be a read error: a much more frequent sequence differs by one nucleotide. The chain carries TRBV6-1 and TRBJ2-1, with 9 positions matching TRBD2. CDR3 length: 15 residues. From germline, CDR1 is MNHNS and CDR2 SASEGT. The CDR3 region is CASSEEAGGYNAQFF. CDR3 bases: TGTGCCAGCAGTGAAGAAGCGGGAGGCTACAATGCGCAGTTCTTC.

This clonotype appeared a few times. The chain combines TRBV30 with TRBJ1-1; a weak D match, TRBD1 (5 bases). Germline V gene sequence: CDR1 GTSNPN, CDR2 SVGIG (reference sequence). This CDR3 comprises 14 residues. V lost 0 bases and J 4 bases, leaving 12 bases between the germline ends. Here the CDR3 DNA reads TGTGCCTGGAGTGTACGGAGGGGTACCACTGAAGCTTTCTTT. This gives the protein CAWSVRRGTTEAFF.

The chain has TRBV29-1 and TRBJ2-5; D is uncertain. The J call is uncertain, as TRBJ2-7 better fits the DNA end. Germline CDR1 reads SQVTM; CDR2 reads ANQGSEA. The CDR3 sequence is 12 residues long. CDR3 sequence (DNA): TGCAGCGTTGAAATGGCAGACTACGAGCAGTACTTC. This translates into CSVEMADYEQYF.

This sequence joins TRBV28 and TRBJ2-7; D unclear. This CDR3 contains 13 residues. CDR1 and CDR2 (germline): MDHEN, SYDVKM. Trimming pared 2 bases from V and 6 bases from J, leaving 11 bases between. The CDR3 protein is CASSLMVQSEQYF. Written as DNA, the CDR3 is TGTGCCAGCAGTTTAATGGTTCAGAGCGAGCAGTACTTC. The whole variable domain, remainder taken from reference TRBV28 and TRBJ2-7, is DVKVTQSSRYLVKRTGEKVFLECVQDMDHENMFWYRQDPGLGLRLIYFSYDVKMKEKGDIPEGYSVSREKKERFSLILESASTNQTSMYLCASSLMVQSEQYFGPGTRLTVT.

This clonotype was counted only a few times. The gene calls are TRBV12-3 or TRBV12-4 and TRBJ1-5; 8 nucleotides match TRBD1. This CDR3 spans 15 amino acids. J was trimmed by 2 bases and V by 6 bases; bases with no gene match: 6. The CDR3 DNA reads TGTGCCAGCAGCCCGACAGGGGACGGCAATCAGCCCCAGCATTTT. As protein: CASSPTGDGNQPQHF.

Comment on this clonotype: One end of the junction fails to match germline, which may point to a read error. The CDR3 here is CAGSPSRGSYSSYEQYF. CDR3 DNA sequence: TGTGCCGGCAGCCCTTCTCGGGGAAGCTACAGCTCCTACGAGCAGTACTTC. The chain links TRBV7-2 to TRBJ2-7; D might be TRBD2 (5 bases). This CDR3 comprises 17 residues. CDR1 and CDR2 from the germline V gene are SGHTA and FQGNSA.

The chain links TRBV5-1 to TRBJ2-5, with 7 bases matching TRBD2. The last part of the DNA fits TRBJ2-7 better; the J call may be wrong. This CDR3 spans 14 amino acids. CDR1 is SGHRS, CDR2 YFSETQ, per germline. CDR3 sequence (DNA): TGCGCCAGCAGCTTAACTAGCGAGAGTCTCGAGCAGTACTTC. Protein product: CASSLTSESLEQYF.

The CDR3: CSARAPTEQFF. Here the CDR3 DNA reads TGCAGTGCTAGAGCGCCAACTGAGCAGTTCTTC. The chain joins TRBV20-1 to TRBJ2-1; D call uncertain. The V gene's germline CDR1 is DFQATT and CDR2 SNEGSKA (reference sequence). Trimming removed 1 base at V and 9 bases at J, with 7 bases between. The CDR3 consists of 11 residues.

This clonotype was counted a few times. The chain uses TRBV4-1 and TRBJ2-3; 12 nucleotides line up with TRBD2. The CDR3 has 18 residues. The trim removed 2 bases at V and 3 bases at J, leaving 9 bases unmatched. Germline V gene data show CDR1 as MGHRA and CDR2 as YSYEKL. The CDR3 spells CASSQSSQTSGRTDTQYF. The CDR3 DNA follows: TGCGCCAGCAGCCAATCCTCCCAGACTAGCGGGAGAACAGATACGCAGTATTTT.

The chain's CDR3 is CASSQVLAGRRNEQFF. The CDR3 DNA reads as TGTGCCAGCAGCCAAGTCCTAGCGGGACGGAGGAATGAGCAGTTCTTC. The chain is built from TRBV4-2 and TRBJ2-1; TRBD2 aligns across 9 bases. With 1 base clipped from V and 7 bases from J, the junction kept 8 bases outside the gene matches. Germline assignment: CDR1 LGHNA and CDR2 YNFKEQ. The CDR3 runs 16 residues.

The chain uses TRBV20-1 and TRBJ1-2, with D hard to call. The ends were cut back, 6 bases at V and 4 bases at J, with 21 bases in the middle. CDR3 length: 15 amino acids. Germline loops: CDR1 DFQATT, CDR2 SNEGSKA (reference sequence). The DNA for the CDR3 is TGCAGTGCCGTTGGCATAGGGTCGGGAACCTATGGCTACACCTTC. Protein sequence: CSAVGIGSGTYGYTF.